These 21 T cell receptor beta chains came from one sample sequenced in a study of naive and memory T cell subsets. An oligonucleotide containing a UMI was ligated to the 3' end of TCR cDNA. Ligated cDNA underwent four rounds of PCR with nested alpha and beta constant region primers and SP2. MiXCR was run by TCRdb on the 5' RACE reads, yielding one entry per CDR3 protein. This table has 30,000 or so distinct CDR3 sequences, over 15% appearing once. All receptors come from a female donor in good health.

The V call is TRBV10-3, the J call TRBJ2-7; D possibly uses TRBD1 or TRBD2 (5 bases each). The CDR3 spans 14 residues. Per germline, CDR1 ENHRY and CDR2 SYGVKD. Trimming left V 4 bases short and J 0 bases short, with 10 bases between. The CDR3 nucleotides are TGTGCCATCAGTGGCGCAGGGAGCTCCTACGAGCAGTACTTC. Protein sequence: CAISGAGSSYEQYF.

The sample holds a few counts of this clonotype. The V and J genes are TRBV5-1 and TRBJ2-7; 10 nucleotides align to TRBD2. V trimming: 1 base; J trimming: 0 bases; junction bases outside the gene matches: 7. The germline V gene encodes CDR1 SGHRS and CDR2 YFSETQ. The CDR3 is 17 amino acids. This CDR3 is CASSLTSGEASSYEQYF. The CDR3 DNA reads TGCGCCAGCAGCTTGACTAGCGGGGAGGCCAGCTCCTACGAGCAGTACTTC.

The chain employs TRBV6-5 and TRBJ2-2; 7 bases align to TRBD1. CDR1 and CDR2 from the germline V gene are MNHEY and SVGAGI. After removal of 2 bases from V and 5 bases from J, the junction contained 8 bases not matched to a gene. This CDR3 spans 16 amino acids. The CDR3 DNA reads as TGTGCCAGCAGTTACCAGGACAGGATGAGTACCGGGGAGCTGTTTTTT. Translation: CASSYQDRMSTGELFF.

This clonotype was counted ten times or more. The gene calls are TRBV6-4 and TRBJ2-1, with 9 bases that match TRBD2. Germline V lookup: CDR1 MRHNA, CDR2 SNTAGT. J gave up 3 bases and V 3 bases, and 6 bases lay outside the gene matches. CDR3 length: 16 amino acids. CDR3 DNA sequence: TGTGCCAGCAGTGAGAAAGCGGGGGGACTCTACAATGAGCAGTTCTTC. This encodes CASSEKAGGLYNEQFF.

This clonotype was observed a few times. This chain uses TRBV18 with TRBJ2-5, with 7 bases fitting TRBD2. The V gene end was trimmed by 2 bases and the J gene end by 1 base; junction bases not matched to a gene: 1. Germline V CDR1 and CDR2: KGHSH, LQKENI. This CDR3 region has 14 residues. CDR3 bases: TGTGCCAGCTCACCAGCGGGGGTCCAAGAGACCCAGTACTTC. Its protein is CASSPAGVQETQYF. The full variable domain, with the rest looked up from reference TRBV18 and TRBJ2-5, is NAGVMQNPRHLVRRRGQEARLRCSPMKGHSHVYWYRQLPEEGLKFMVYLQKENIIDESGMPKERFSAEFPKEGPSILRIQQVVRGDSAAYFCASSPAGVQETQYFGPGTRLLVL.

The chain is built from TRBV29-1 and TRBJ2-3; D might be TRBD2 (5 bases). Trimming left V 1 base short and J 7 bases short, with 18 bases between. The germline CDR1 and CDR2 sequences are SQVTM and ANQGSEA. The CDR3 length is 15 residues. The CDR3 sequence is CSVEALSRGEHTQYF. The CDR3 nucleotides are TGCAGCGTTGAAGCGCTATCCCGTGGGGAGCATACGCAGTATTTT.

This clonotype turned up a few times. J is TRBJ1-2 and V is TRBV29-1; 8 nucleotides agree with TRBD1. From germline, CDR1 is SQVTM and CDR2 ANQGSEA. This CDR3 contains 13 residues. V was pared by 7 bases and J by 6 bases, with 10 bases of the junction left unmatched. CDR3 amino acids: CSAFRGLKDGYTF. The CDR3 DNA sequence: TGCAGCGCCTTCAGGGGGCTGAAAGATGGCTACACCTTC. The full variable domain, in which reference TRBV29-1 and TRBJ1-2 provide the parts outside the CDR3, is SAVISQKPSRDICQRGTSLTIQCQVDSQVTMMFWYRQQPGQSLTLIATANQGSEATYESGFVIDKFPISRPNLTFSTLTVSNMSPEDSSIYLCSAFRGLKDGYTFGSGTRLTVV.

The chain combines TRBV15 with TRBJ1-5; D remains ambiguous. Trimming took 1 base from V and 5 from J, leaving 12 bases between them. Germline V lookup: CDR1 LNHNV, CDR2 YYDKDF (reference sequence). The CDR3 spans 15 residues. The CDR3 DNA reads as TGTGCCACCAGCAGAGTCTCAACGCAAGATCAGCCCCAGCATTTT. This encodes CATSRVSTQDQPQHF.

In this sample, this clonotype is medium-sized (0.01 to 0.1%). This chain uses TRBV29-1 with TRBJ1-4; TRBD1 agrees at 7 bases. The germline CDR1 and CDR2 sequences are SQVTM and ANQGSEA. The junction had 8 bases not matched to a gene; V was cut back by 6 bases and J by 4 bases. The CDR3 is 14 residues long. The DNA for the CDR3 is TGCAGCGTGCACCACAGGGGCGATAATGAAAAACTGTTTTTT. It encodes CSVHHRGDNEKLFF.

This clonotype was recorded at least ten times. V gene TRBV6-1 combines with J gene TRBJ2-5; 8 bases align to TRBD2. The CDR3 totals 14 residues. Per germline, CDR1 MNHNS and CDR2 SASEGT. The ends lost 6 bases at V and 2 bases at J; junction bases unmatched: 5. In DNA, the CDR3 is TGTGCCAGCAGCCCGGGACTAGTTCAAGAGACCCAGTACTTC. Translating it yields CASSPGLVQETQYF.

The chain employs TRBV12-3 or TRBV12-4 and TRBJ1-1; 9 nucleotides match TRBD1. This CDR3 has 14 residues. With V trimmed by 6 bases and J by 6 bases, 8 bases remained unmatched. This CDR3 reads CASRAGTGWAEAFF. CDR3 DNA: TGTGCCAGCAGGGCGGGGACAGGGTGGGCTGAAGCTTTCTTT.

This clonotype was seen many times. V is TRBV20-1 and J is TRBJ2-1, with D maybe TRBD2 (7 bases). The CDR3 spans 17 residues. From germline, CDR1 is DFQATT and CDR2 SNEGSKA (reference sequence). Trimming removed 0 bases at V and 11 bases at J, with 26 bases between. The CDR3 protein is CSARDLGGGADGFQQFF. Written as DNA, the CDR3 is TGCAGTGCTAGAGATCTCGGCGGGGGCGCGGATGGGTTTCAGCAGTTCTTC.

V usage is TRBV3-1 and J usage is TRBJ2-5; D may be TRBD2 (5 bases). V was cut by 4 bases and J by 3 bases, with 9 bases left in between. Germline V gene sequence: CDR1 LGHDT, CDR2 YNNKEL (reference sequence). The CDR3 spans 13 residues. The CDR3 sequence: CASSPEGKETQYF. The DNA of the CDR3 is TGTGCCAGCAGCCCAGAGGGTAAAGAGACCCAGTACTTC.

The V and J genes are TRBV13 and TRBJ2-1; 12 bases match TRBD2. CDR3 length: 15 amino acids. Trimming removed 4 bases from V and 7 bases from J; junction bases left unmatched: 5. The germline CDR1 and CDR2 sequences are PRHDT and FYEKMQ (reference sequence). The CDR3 DNA reads as TGTGCCAGCAGCTGGTTGGGGACTAGCGGGAATGAGCAGTTCTTC. Translation: CASSWLGTSGNEQFF.

This clonotype was observed many times. The rearrangement uses TRBV2 and TRBJ1-6; TRBD1 is a possible D gene (6 bases). V was pared by 4 bases and J by 9 bases, with 16 bases between. CDR3 length: 15 residues. CDR1 is SNHLY and CDR2 is FYNNEI in the germline V gene. The CDR3 bases are TGTGCCAGCAGTGGTGAGGGGGGCTCAAGTTCACCCCTCCACTTT. This encodes CASSGEGGSSSPLHF. Variable domain in full (rest from reference TRBV2 and TRBJ1-6): EPEVTQTPSHQVTQMGQEVILRCVPISNHLYFYWYRQILGQKVEFLVSFYNNEISEKSEIFDDQFSVERPDGSNFTLKIRSTKLEDSAMYFCASSGEGGSSSPLHFGNGTRLTVT.

This chain joins TRBV6-5 and TRBJ2-3; 7 bases line up with TRBD1. V gave up 5 bases and J gave up 12 bases; unmatched junction bases: 5. CDR3 length equals 11 residues. Germline loops: CDR1 MNHEY, CDR2 SVGAGI. For the CDR3, the DNA is TGTGCCAGCAGTACAGGGGACGCCCAGTATTTT. This translates into CASSTGDAQYF.

V is TRBV7-8 and J is TRBJ2-1; 7 nucleotides agree with TRBD1. Germline V CDR1 and CDR2: SGHVS, FQNEAQ. V dropped 1 base and J dropped 4; count of bases not matched to a gene: 4. This CDR3 contains 15 residues. The CDR3 DNA reads as TGTGCCAGCAGCTTAGACAGGGGTCAGTACAATGAGCAGTTCTTC. Its protein is CASSLDRGQYNEQFF.

This clonotype was seen a handful of times. This sequence joins TRBV9 and TRBJ2-7, with no clear D. V shed 2 bases and J shed 3 bases, with 9 bases lying between them. The CDR3 is 13 amino acids. Per the germline V gene, CDR1 is SGDLS and CDR2 is YYNGEE. CDR3 loop: CASSVQAGYEQYF. CDR3 coding DNA: TGTGCCAGCAGCGTCCAAGCAGGCTACGAGCAGTACTTC.

This clonotype was observed many times. This chain joins TRBV29-1 and TRBJ2-1; 14 positions match TRBD2. CDR3 length equals 17 residues. V lost 5 bases and J lost 3; bases outside the gene matches: 9. Per the germline V gene, CDR1 is SQVTM and CDR2 is ANQGSEA. CDR3 sequence reads: CSVTGTSGGPNYNEQFF. The DNA for the CDR3 is TGCAGCGTTACCGGGACTAGCGGGGGCCCAAACTACAATGAGCAGTTCTTC.

The chain couples TRBV2 to TRBJ2-2, with D unresolved. V lost 11 bases and J lost 7, with 14 bases in between. The CDR3 contains 12 residues. Germline loops: CDR1 SNHLY, CDR2 FYNNEI. The CDR3 nucleotides read TGTGCCCCCACGAACAGAGTCGGGGAGCTGTTTTTT. Protein: CAPTNRVGELFF.

In its sample, this clonotype was seen many times. The chain's CDR3 is CSARGDWGYGYTF. As DNA, the CDR3 is TGCAGTGCTAGAGGGGACTGGGGCTATGGCTACACCTTC. The chain links TRBV20-1 to TRBJ1-2; perhaps TRBD1 as D (5 bases). Trimming took off 1 base at V and 4 bases at J, with 10 bases between the two ends. The germline V gene encodes CDR1 DFQATT and CDR2 SNEGSKA (reference sequence). This CDR3 region has 13 residues.